These 15 T cell receptor beta chains share one sample of origin, sequenced in a study of CD8+CD57+ T cells in acquired aplastic anemia. Genomic DNA served as template for TCR beta VDJ and CDR3 profiling. TCRdb passed the reads through MiXCR, listing each CDR3 protein once. The sample holds around 150,000 distinct CDR3 sequences, 40% to 60% seen once. Individuals selected for sequencing had exhibited CD8+CD57+ cell expansion on flow cytometry. Sequenced sample: sorted CD4+, CD8+, or CD8+CD57+ T cells (not recorded which) from PBMCs. All receptors derive from a human donor with aplastic anemia.

This clonotype occurred many times. The V and J genes are TRBV20-1 and TRBJ2-7; 8 bases match TRBD2. Germline CDR1 and CDR2: DFQATT and SNEGSKA (reference sequence). With 4 bases clipped from V and 0 bases from J, the junction kept 2 bases outside the gene matches. The CDR3 loop spans 13 amino acids. CDR3 sequence: CSATSGSSYEQYF. The CDR3 region has the DNA TGCAGTGCTACTAGCGGGTCCTCCTACGAGCAGTACTTC.

The chain has TRBV2 and TRBJ1-2, with D possibly TRBD1 on 5 matching bases. Trimming took 11 bases from V and 4 from J, leaving 20 bases between them. The CDR3 is 14 amino acids. Germline V gene data show CDR1 as SNHLY and CDR2 as FYNNEI. The CDR3 DNA sequence: TGTGCCCTCAGGGAGTGGCGGAGTTTCTATGGCTACACCTTC. It codes for CALREWRSFYGYTF.

The chain uses TRBV5-1 and TRBJ2-1, with D possibly TRBD2 on 7 matching bases. With the DNA end fitting TRBJ2-7 better, the J assignment may be wrong. Germline V gene data show CDR1 as SGHRS and CDR2 as YFSETQ. This CDR3 has 15 amino acids. Here the CDR3 DNA reads TGCGCCAGCAGCTTGGCGGGGGGCGCGTTCTACGAGCAGTACTTC. As protein: CASSLAGGAFYEQYF.

The sample holds many counts of this clonotype. The chain has TRBV9 and TRBJ2-1; 7 nucleotides agree with TRBD1. The V and J ends lost 4 bases and 5 bases, in that order; junction bases with no gene match: 9. The CDR3 runs to 15 residues. The V gene's germline CDR1 is SGDLS and CDR2 YYNGEE. The CDR3, as DNA: TGTGCCAGCAGCCTTTCGGGACAGCTTAACAATGAGCAGTTCTTC. It codes for CASSLSGQLNNEQFF.

V is TRBV25-1 and J is TRBJ2-5; TRBD1 agrees at 9 bases. Germline V gene data show CDR1 as MGHDK and CDR2 as SYGVNS. Trimming at V came to 6 bases and at J to 4 bases, leaving 9 bases not matched to a gene. This CDR3 is built from 15 residues. CDR3 DNA: TGTGCCAGCAGGGCCGGACAGGGGACGGCAGAGACCCAGTACTTC. Its translation is CASRAGQGTAETQYF.

The gene calls are TRBV2 and TRBJ2-5; D not certain. CDR3 length: 14 amino acids. Germline-derived CDR1 and CDR2 are SNHLY and FYNNEI. Deletions cut 4 bases from V and 6 bases from J, with 15 bases between. For the CDR3, the DNA is TGTGCCAGCAGTGTTTTACAATCCCTGCAGACCCAGTACTTC. This gives the protein CASSVLQSLQTQYF.

This clonotype was recorded at least ten times. This chain uses TRBV9 with TRBJ1-4; no clear D. This CDR3 region has 14 residues. V lost 3 bases and J lost 1, with 7 bases in between. Germline V CDR1 and CDR2: SGDLS, YYNGEE. The CDR3 DNA follows: TGTGCCAGCAGCGCCGAGGGAACTAATGAAAAACTGTTTTTT. Translation gives CASSAEGTNEKLFF.

The CDR3 DNA is TGTGCCAGCAGTTCCAGGGGTTATGGCTACACCTTC. Its translation is CASSSRGYGYTF. The chain employs TRBV2 and TRBJ1-2; a possible D gene is TRBD1 (6 bases). Germline CDR1 reads SNHLY; CDR2 reads FYNNEI. With 5 bases removed from V and 5 bases from J, the gap between germline ends came to 9 bases. The CDR3 covers 12 residues. Full variable domain (outside the CDR3, taken from reference TRBV2 and TRBJ1-2): EPEVTQTPSHQVTQMGQEVILRCVPISNHLYFYWYRQILGQKVEFLVSFYNNEISEKSEIFDDQFSVERPDGSNFTLKIRSTKLEDSAMYFCASSSRGYGYTFGSGTRLTVV.

A remark on this clonotype: A read error is possible here, since a much larger clone lies one base away. The chain has TRBV7-9 and TRBJ1-2; unclear D gene. The CDR3 covers 12 residues. The germline gives CDR1 SEHNR, CDR2 FQNEAQ (reference sequence). CDR3 DNA sequence: TGTGCCAGCAGCTTAGACTCGTATGGCTACGCCTTC. Amino acids: CASSLDSYGYAF.

The J gene is TRBJ2-1, the V gene TRBV9; 10 nucleotides line up with TRBD2. Germline V gene lookup returns CDR1 SGDLS and CDR2 YYNGEE. The ends lost 3 bases at V and 3 bases at J; junction bases unmatched: 12. This CDR3 spans 18 amino acids. CDR3 protein: CASSAGLWTSGSYNEQFF. As DNA, the CDR3 is TGTGCCAGCAGCGCAGGACTCTGGACTAGCGGCAGCTACAATGAGCAGTTCTTC.

A word on this clonotype: This may stem from a read error, because a much larger clone lies one nucleotide away. This chain links TRBV5-1 with TRBJ1-1; D may be TRBD1 (6 bases). The germline gives CDR1 SGHRS, CDR2 YFSETQ. The V gene lost 1 base and the J gene lost 6 bases, with 13 bases spanning the gap. CDR3 length: 14 residues. DNA for the CDR3: TGCGCCAGCAGCTTGTGGGGGGCGCGGGCTGAAGCTTTCTTT. Its translation: CASSLWGARAEAFF.

The chain carries TRBV24-1 and TRBJ2-5, with D hard to call. The assigned J gene may be wrong: the sequence end matches TRBJ2-1 better. Germline V CDR1 and CDR2: KGHDR, SFDVKD. The CDR3 runs to 16 residues. The CDR3 sequence: CATSDLAARGYNEQFF. The CDR3 DNA reads as TGTGCCACCAGTGATTTGGCAGCGCGTGGCTACAATGAGCAGTTCTTC.

This clonotype was picked up many times. The chain couples TRBV3-1 to TRBJ2-5, with D tentatively TRBD2 (6 bases). This CDR3 is built from 12 residues. The V gene lost 10 bases and the J gene lost 4 bases, with 13 bases spanning the gap. Per the germline V gene, CDR1 is LGHDT and CDR2 is YNNKEL (reference sequence). In DNA form, the CDR3 reads TGTGCCACCACGGACTACCTAGAGACCCAGTACTTC. This sequence encodes CATTDYLETQYF.

This clonotype was seen a few times. This sequence joins TRBV27 and TRBJ2-7; weak D call: TRBD2 (6 bases). This CDR3 spans 15 amino acids. Per germline, CDR1 MNHEY and CDR2 SMNVEV (reference sequence). The V gene lost 1 base and the J gene lost 3 bases, with 13 bases spanning the gap. The CDR3 nucleotides read TGTGCCAGCAGTTTATACGGGGAGGTAGTCTACGAGCAGTACTTC. Translating it yields CASSLYGEVVYEQYF.

This clonotype was found many times. V usage is TRBV7-2 and J usage is TRBJ2-7; TRBD2 agrees at 9 bases. Trimming cost V 1 base and J 6 bases; bases outside gene matches: 10. CDR1 and CDR2 (germline): SGHTA, FQGNSA. CDR3 size: 16 residues. Here the CDR3 DNA reads TGTGCCAGCAGCTTAGAGAGGGCTAGCGGGATTAGCGAGCAGTACTTC. As protein: CASSLERASGISEQYF. Filled out from reference TRBV7-2 and TRBJ2-7, the complete variable domain reads GAGVSQSPSNKVTEKGKDVELRCDPISGHTALYWYRQSLGQGLEFLIYFQGNSAPDKSGLPSDRFSAERTGGSVSTLTIQRTQQEDSAVYLCASSLERASGISEQYFGPGTRLTVT.